This TCR beta chain was found in a study of CD8 T cells in Susac syndrome. Study information: Blood was drawn from Susac syndrome patients while they were therapy-naive, on corticosteroids, or on intravenous immunoglobulin alone. General study results and limits: Within Susac syndrome CD4+ T cell repertoires, clonal expansion was not evident.

Notes on this clonotype: Its matching antigen is unknown.

With random hexamers, reverse transcription was performed on roughly 0.45 to 1 ug of RNA. Multiplex immunoSEQ PCR targeted 54 Vbeta and 13 Jbeta TCR beta segments. TCRdb processed the immunoSEQ multiplex PCR reads anew with MiXCR; each CDR3 protein has one entry. The table records more than 150,000 distinct CDR3 sequences, 90% to 96% of them present only once. TEMRA cells were FACS-enriched, while CD8+ and CD4+ T cells were negatively isolated. Sample: CD4+ T cells from PBMCs. This TCR came from a human donor with Susac syndrome.

The chain's CDR3 is CASSPLTTNYGYTF. In DNA form, the CDR3 reads TGTGCCAGCAGCCCCCTTACAACTAACTATGGCTACACCTTC. The chain joins TRBV7-9 to TRBJ1-2; no clear D gene. The CDR3 loop spans 14 amino acids. Per germline, CDR1 SEHNR and CDR2 FQNEAQ (reference sequence). The V end lost 5 bases, the J end lost 0 bases, and 10 bases lay between the germline ends. The whole variable domain, remainder taken from reference TRBV7-9 and TRBJ1-2, is DTGVSQNPRHKITKRGQNVTFRCDPISEHNRLYWYRQTLGQGPEFLTYFQNEAQLEKSRLLSDRFSAERPKGSFSTLEIQRTEQGDSAMYLCASSPLTTNYGYTFGSGTRLTVV.